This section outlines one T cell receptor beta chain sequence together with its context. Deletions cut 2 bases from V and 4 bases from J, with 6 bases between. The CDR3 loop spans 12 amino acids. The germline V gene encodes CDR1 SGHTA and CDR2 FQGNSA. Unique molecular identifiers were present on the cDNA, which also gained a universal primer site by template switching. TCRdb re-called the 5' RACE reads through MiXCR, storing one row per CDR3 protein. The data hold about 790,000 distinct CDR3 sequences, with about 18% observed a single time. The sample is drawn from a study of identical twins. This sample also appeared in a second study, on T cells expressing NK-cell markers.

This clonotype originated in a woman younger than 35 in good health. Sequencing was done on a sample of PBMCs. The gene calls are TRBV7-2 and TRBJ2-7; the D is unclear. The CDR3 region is CASSLLWYEQYF. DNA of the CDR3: TGTGCCAGCAGCTTACTTTGGTACGAGCAGTACTTC.